This TCR beta chain is from a study of lymphopenia after photon versus proton radiotherapy. Study findings and constraints: Under photons, naive T cells and diversity fell while effector/memory populations rose. Only patients who died were analyzed for survival; proton advantage is unproven.

Note on this clone: Its specificity is unknown.

Sequenced by immunoSEQ multiplex PCR; TCRdb stores in-frame clones only, minus some. This sample has about 29,000 clones, with approximately 90% found just once. V was clipped by 11 bases and J by 7 bases, with 8 bases between them. CDR3 length equals 9 residues. Germline V gene sequence: CDR1 LNHDA, CDR2 SQIVND (reference sequence). This receptor was taken from a woman aged 55-70 years with cholangiocarcinoma. Some clones in this sample may be carry-over from other donors' samples. The chain employs TRBV19 and TRBJ1-1, with D hard to call. Sequenced material: peripheral blood, taken from a patient treated with proton-based radiotherapy. The CDR3 bases are TGTGCCCATCGGATTGAAGCTTTCTTT. Protein sequence: CAHRIEAFF.